This T cell receptor (beta chain) was found in a study of blood T cell repertoires in COVID-19. Study information: Samples came from the United States, Italy and Spain, spanning acute and convalescent COVID-19. PBMCs, B-cell-depleted T cells, or T cells provided the cDNA or gDNA that made up the material.

The table came from immunoSEQ multiplex PCR; TCRdb's copy has only in-frame clones and leaves some out. The sample lists roughly 200,000 clones; roughly 88% were seen once. Deletions cut 1 base from V and 3 bases from J, with 14 bases between. Germline lookup yields CDR1 SGHVS and CDR2 FNYEAQ. The length of the CDR3 is 16 residues. Sequenced: peripheral blood. The source of this sequence is a woman in her 40s who had recovered from COVID-19. The J gene is TRBJ2-3, the V gene TRBV7-6; D gene ambiguous. CDR3: CASSLGASVLTDTQYF. The CDR3 bases are TGTGCCAGCAGCTTAGGGGCTTCCGTGTTAACAGATACGCAGTATTTT.